The 27 T cell receptor beta chains given below trace back to one sample, sequenced in a study of metastatic and nonmetastatic thyroid tumors. MiXCR was used by TCRdb to re-call the PCR reads. The sample consists of about 32,000 clones, around 7% of them appearing once. No treatment had been given to any patient before thyroid surgery. The source material was blood. The receptor set was obtained from a female donor with papillary thyroid cancer or a benign thyroid nodule (not recorded which). Some clones in this sample may be carry-over from other donors' samples.

This clone has at least ten counts. The CDR3: CASSLRAGRSPLHF. The CDR3, as DNA: TGTGCCAGCAGTTTACGGGCGGGACGGTCACCCCTCCACTTT. This chain uses TRBV28 with TRBJ1-6; tentatively, D is TRBD1 (5 bases). Germline V gives CDR1 MDHEN, CDR2 SYDVKM. V lost 2 bases, J lost 10 bases, and 12 bases lay in between. The CDR3 sequence is 14 residues long.

This clone was found many times. Here the CDR3 reads CASSFFSAGPGANVLTF. CDR3 nucleotides: TGTGCCAGCAGCTTTTTTTCTGCAGGCCCCGGGGCCAACGTCCTGACTTTC. The chain joins TRBV7-2 to TRBJ2-6, with D unclear. CDR1 and CDR2 (germline): SGHTA, FQGNSA. The length of the CDR3 is 17 residues. V lost 3 bases and J lost 4, with 16 bases in between.

The CDR3 DNA sequence: TGTGCCTGGAGTGTACTCGTGGGTACTGAAGCTTTCTTT. It codes for CAWSVLVGTEAFF. The chain carries TRBV30 and TRBJ1-1, with unresolved D. Germline loops: CDR1 GTSNPN, CDR2 SVGIG (reference sequence). V was shortened by 0 bases and J by 5 bases, with 10 bases between the two germline ends. This CDR3 has 13 amino acids.

Many counts were recorded for this clone. This rearrangement joins TRBV7-3 to TRBJ1-1, with D tentatively TRBD1 (5 bases). The CDR3 sequence is 15 residues long. Trimming removed 5 bases at V and 6 bases at J, with 19 bases between. Germline V gene lookup returns CDR1 SGHTA and CDR2 FQGTGA. In nucleotides, the CDR3 is TGTGCCAGCAGCGACGAGGGGCGAGTTATTTCTGAAGCTTTCTTT. It encodes CASSDEGRVISEAFF.

This clone was observed many times. V is TRBV27 and J is TRBJ1-2, with a weak D call TRBD1 (6 bases). The CDR3 sequence is 13 residues long. CDR1 is MNHEY and CDR2 is SMNVEV in the germline V gene (reference sequence). V was clipped by 7 bases and J by 7 bases, with 16 bases between them. The CDR3 is CASTETGRSGYTF. The CDR3 DNA sequence: TGTGCCAGCACTGAGACAGGTAGAAGTGGCTACACCTTC.

This clone was counted at least ten times. The chain carries TRBV6-4 and TRBJ1-1, with D perhaps matching TRBD1 (5 bases). There are 15 residues in the CDR3. The germline V and J ends were trimmed by 7 bases and 11 bases, with 26 bases remaining between them. CDR1 is MRHNA and CDR2 is SNTAGT in the germline V gene. This CDR3 reads CASTEQAGTSFEAFF. As DNA, the CDR3 is TGTGCCAGCACAGAGCAAGCAGGGACTTCGTTCGAGGCTTTCTTT.

Many counts were recorded for this clone. The chain uses TRBV11-2 and TRBJ2-3; TRBD2 matches at 9 bases. The length of the CDR3 is 16 residues. Germline lookup yields CDR1 SGHAT and CDR2 FQNNGV. The V and J ends lost 3 bases and 3 bases, in that order; junction bases with no gene match: 7. CDR3: CASSFRLAAQTDTQYF. The CDR3 nucleotides read TGTGCCAGCAGCTTTAGACTAGCGGCGCAAACAGATACGCAGTATTTT.

This clone occurred many times. CDR3 coding DNA: TGTGCCAGCAGTTACTCGCACCGCCCCACAGATACGCAGTATTTT. Translating it yields CASSYSHRPTDTQYF. The V call is TRBV6-5, the J call TRBJ2-3; D ambiguous. The germline V gene has CDR1 MNHEY and CDR2 SVGAGI. This CDR3 comprises 15 residues. V was clipped by 0 bases and J by 2 bases, with 9 bases between them.

There are many counts of this clone. The chain recombines TRBV18 with TRBJ1-2, with a possible D match to TRBD1 (5 bases). The V gene lost 2 bases and the J gene lost 8 bases, with 15 bases spanning the gap. Germline CDR1 and CDR2: KGHSH and LQKENI. This CDR3 is built from 14 residues. DNA for the CDR3: TGTGCCAGCTCACCAGATACGCAGGGAGGGGGCTACACCTTC. Encoded protein: CASSPDTQGGGYTF. The whole variable domain, remainder taken from reference TRBV18 and TRBJ1-2, is NAGVMQNPRHLVRRRGQEARLRCSPMKGHSHVYWYRQLPEEGLKFMVYLQKENIIDESGMPKERFSAEFPKEGPSILRIQQVVRGDSAAYFCASSPDTQGGGYTFGSGTRLTVV.

This clone occurred many times. The chain has TRBV5-1 and TRBJ1-1; D ambiguous. The CDR3 consists of 14 residues. Germline lookup yields CDR1 SGHRS and CDR2 YFSETQ. V dropped 0 bases and J dropped 2 bases, with 8 bases sitting between them. The CDR3 region is CASSLGRENTEAFF. CDR3 coding DNA: TGCGCCAGCAGCTTGGGGCGGGAAAACACTGAAGCTTTCTTT.

This clone was detected many times. The chain joins TRBV10-1 to TRBJ2-1, with TRBD1 matching over 7 bases. The V gene end was trimmed by 3 bases and the J gene end by 0 bases; junction bases not matched to a gene: 11. This CDR3 has 18 amino acids. The germline V gene encodes CDR1 WNHNN and CDR2 SYGVQD (reference sequence). The CDR3 region is CASSDSRQGRSSYNEQFF. The CDR3 bases are TGCGCCAGCAGTGACTCTAGACAGGGAAGGAGCTCCTACAATGAGCAGTTCTTC.

A note on this clone: A much larger clone is a single base away; this may be a read error. This chain connects TRBV19 to TRBJ2-6; D may be TRBD1 or TRBD2 (5 bases each). Trimming left V 3 bases short and J 6 bases short, with 15 bases between. This CDR3 comprises 16 residues. The germline gives CDR1 LNHDA, CDR2 SQIVND (reference sequence). The CDR3 DNA follows: TGTGCCAGTAGTATTCGGGGTGGGGCTGTGGCCAACGTCCTGACTTTC. This sequence encodes CASSIRGGAVANVLTF.

The sample holds many counts of this clone. This chain uses TRBV24-1 with TRBJ2-3; 10 bases are shared with TRBD2. The CDR3 runs 16 residues. With 3 bases clipped from V and 2 bases from J, the junction kept 4 bases outside the gene matches. Germline values: CDR1 KGHDR, CDR2 SFDVKD. The CDR3 sequence: CATSDGTSEYTDTQYF. CDR3 DNA: TGTGCCACCAGTGATGGGACTAGCGAATACACAGATACGCAGTATTTT.

The chain joins TRBV30 to TRBJ2-7; D is ambiguous. Trimming removed 5 bases from V and 4 bases from J, with 15 bases in between. Germline lookup yields CDR1 GTSNPN and CDR2 SVGIG (reference sequence). The CDR3 covers 13 residues. CDR3 residues: CAWAGGLFYEQYF. Written as DNA, the CDR3 is TGTGCCTGGGCCGGTGGGTTATTTTACGAGCAGTACTTC.

This clone was seen ten or more times. V is TRBV9 and J is TRBJ2-1; the match to TRBD1 covers 12 bases. The CDR3 has 14 residues. From germline, CDR1 is SGDLS and CDR2 YYNGEE. Unmatched junction bases numbered 7, after V lost 5 bases and J lost 10 bases. CDR3 bases: TGTGCCAGCAGAGCGGGACAGGGGGCAGGCGAGCAGTTCTTC. Amino acid sequence: CASRAGQGAGEQFF.

Many counts were recorded for this clone. This chain links TRBV6-1 with TRBJ2-3; D ambiguous. Germline assignment: CDR1 MNHNS and CDR2 SASEGT. The CDR3 extends over 15 amino acids. With 6 bases removed from V and 1 base from J, the gap between germline ends came to 14 bases. The CDR3 DNA follows: TGTGCCAGCAGAGAAACTGGAAGAGGCACAGATACGCAGTATTTT. Translation: CASRETGRGTDTQYF.

This clone was detected ten times or more. V and J are TRBV20-1 and TRBJ2-3, with 10 positions matching TRBD2. The CDR3 is 15 residues long. The ends lost 6 bases at V and 11 bases at J; junction bases unmatched: 17. Germline loops: CDR1 DFQATT, CDR2 SNEGSKA (reference sequence). CDR3 residues: CSAPLSGGSRRVQYF. In nucleotides, the CDR3 is TGCAGTGCCCCACTTAGCGGGGGGTCGAGGAGGGTGCAGTATTTT.

This clone was seen at least ten times. CDR3 sequence reads: CASSATGQAQFF. CDR3 DNA sequence: TGTGCCAGCAGCGCGACGGGACAGGCGCAGTTCTTC. The chain uses TRBV9 and TRBJ2-1, with 8 bases that match TRBD1. Germline V CDR1 and CDR2: SGDLS, YYNGEE. The CDR3 has 12 residues. V shed 3 bases, J shed 12 bases, and the junction held 5 bases outside the gene matches.

This clone was seen repeatedly, ten times or more. The chain is built from TRBV11-2 and TRBJ1-3; D is undetermined. This CDR3 has 12 residues. Trimming removed 5 bases at V and 0 bases at J, with 2 bases between. The germline gives CDR1 SGHAT, CDR2 FQNNGV. CDR3 loop: CASSLSGNTIYF. The CDR3 DNA reads TGTGCCAGCAGCCTCTCTGGAAACACCATATATTTT.

This clone was counted ten times or more. This specimen includes other DNA sequences encoding the same CDR3. The chain uses TRBV20-1 and TRBJ2-1; 9 bases are a match to TRBD2. J was trimmed by 2 bases and V by 0 bases; bases with no gene match: 11. Germline V gene sequence: CDR1 DFQATT, CDR2 SNEGSKA (reference sequence). This CDR3 has 18 residues. CDR3 in DNA: TGCAGTGCTAGAGATCGAGGAGTAGCGGGAGCAGCCTACAATGAGCAGTTCTTC. It translates to CSARDRGVAGAAYNEQFF.

This clone was counted many times. The identical CDR3 is also encoded by other nucleotide sequences in the sample. J is TRBJ1-1 and V is TRBV29-1; 7 bases line up with TRBD1. The CDR3 runs 17 residues. V gave up 4 bases and J gave up 3 bases; unmatched junction bases: 17. CDR1 and CDR2 (germline): SQVTM, ANQGSEA. This CDR3 reads CSVVGGSTGDGDTEAFF. As DNA, the CDR3 is TGCAGCGTTGTAGGGGGCTCAACAGGGGATGGAGACACTGAAGCTTTCTTT.

The chain couples TRBV6-1 to TRBJ2-4, with unresolved D. The CDR3 totals 13 residues. Germline assignment: CDR1 MNHNS and CDR2 SASEGT. Between the trimmed V and J ends, which lost 5 bases and 4 bases, there was a span of 9 bases. The CDR3 DNA reads as TGTGCCAGCAGTTGGTCCCAGAAAAACATTCAGTACTTC. Translation gives CASSWSQKNIQYF.

This clone was picked up one time. V is TRBV9 and J is TRBJ2-3; D is ambiguous. Trimming removed 3 bases at V and 2 bases at J, with 22 bases between. The V gene's germline CDR1 is SGDLS and CDR2 YYNGEE. CDR3 length equals 18 residues. The CDR3 nucleotides are TGTGCCAGCAGCGCCGCAGTAGTCAGTTGTGGTTACACAGATACGCAGTATTTT. It translates to CASSAAVVSCGYTDTQYF.

This clone was picked up many times. This rearrangement joins TRBV12-3 or TRBV12-4 to TRBJ1-1, with D maybe TRBD1 (5 bases). V dropped 2 bases and J dropped 3 bases, with 7 bases sitting between them. CDR3 size: 13 residues. CDR3 region: CASSLMGDTEAFF. For the CDR3, the DNA is TGTGCCAGCAGTTTAATGGGGGACACTGAAGCTTTCTTT.

This chain links TRBV15 with TRBJ2-2; perhaps TRBD2 as D (6 bases). From germline, CDR1 is LNHNV and CDR2 YYDKDF (reference sequence). Trimming left V 4 bases short and J 6 bases short, with 15 bases between. The CDR3 loop spans 15 amino acids. This CDR3 is CATSTPEGLAGELFF. In DNA, the CDR3 is TGTGCCACCAGCACCCCAGAGGGACTCGCCGGGGAGCTGTTTTTT.

This clone has ten or more counts. The chain joins TRBV7-2 to TRBJ2-3, with 8 bases lining up with TRBD2. Germline V gene data show CDR1 as SGHTA and CDR2 as FQGNSA. This CDR3 is built from 15 residues. V lost 4 bases to trimming and J lost 1 base; unmatched junction nucleotides: 4. CDR3 coding DNA: TGTGCCAGCAGCTCCGACGGGGGGGGCACAGATACGCAGTATTTT. Translated: CASSSDGGGTDTQYF.

In its sample, this clone ranks as medium-sized (0.01 to 0.1%). This chain connects TRBV6-1 to TRBJ1-1; D is unclear. This CDR3 region has 14 residues. V was pared by 1 base and J by 3 bases, with 9 bases between. CDR1 and CDR2 (germline): MNHNS, SASEGT. The CDR3 region is CASSEDTEHTEAFF. The CDR3 DNA reads TGTGCCAGCAGTGAAGACACAGAACACACTGAAGCTTTCTTT.